Below, 29 T cell receptor beta chains from the same sample are listed, as sequenced in a study of blood T cell repertoires in COVID-19. Here immunoSEQ multiplex PCR was the method, and the copy in TCRdb shows in-frame clones only, minus some. The sample yields approximately 100,000 clones, around 81% seen once. The sequenced sample was peripheral blood. These receptors all stem from a human donor in a cohort sampled during active or convalescent COVID-19.

V and J are TRBV5-6 and TRBJ2-2; D not certain. This CDR3 contains 12 residues. Germline-derived CDR1 and CDR2 are SGHDT and YYEEEE. V was clipped by 4 bases and J by 4 bases, with 5 bases between them. As DNA, the CDR3 is TGTGCCAGCAGCACAATCACCGGGGAGCTGTTTTTT. Residues: CASSTITGELFF.

The chain joins TRBV3-1 (or the pseudogene TRBV3-2) to TRBJ1-1, with TRBD1 identical over 9 bases. This CDR3 is 15 amino acids long. V lost 5 bases to trimming and J lost 2 bases; unmatched junction nucleotides: 6. Per the germline V gene, CDR1 is LGHDT and CDR2 is YNNKEL (reference sequence). The CDR3 bases are TGTGCCAGCAGCTGGACAGGGGCCATAAACACTGAAGCTTTCTTT. Its translation: CASSWTGAINTEAFF.

The rearrangement uses TRBV5-6 and TRBJ2-5; 9 bases fit TRBD2. Trimming cost V 9 bases and J 4 bases; bases outside gene matches: 7. Germline loops: CDR1 SGHDT, CDR2 YYEEEE. CDR3 length equals 13 residues. CDR3: CATNVAGVETQYF. The CDR3 coding sequence is TGTGCCACCAATGTAGCGGGAGTAGAGACCCAGTACTTC. Full variable domain (outside the CDR3, taken from reference TRBV5-6 and TRBJ2-5): DAGVTQSPTHLIKTRGQQVTLRCSPKSGHDTVSWYQQALGQGPQFIFQYYEEEERQRGNFPDRFSGHQFPNYSSELNVNALLLGDSALYLCATNVAGVETQYFGPGTRLLVL.

J is TRBJ2-1 and V is TRBV14, with D maybe TRBD1 (7 bases). V was pared by 3 bases and J by 7 bases, with 19 bases between. The CDR3 has 16 amino acids. Germline CDR1 and CDR2: SGHDN and FVKESK. Written as DNA, the CDR3 is TGTGCCAGCAGCCATGAGGCGGGACAGATAAGGAATGAGCAGTTCTTC. It codes for CASSHEAGQIRNEQFF.

This clone has just a few counts. The chain uses TRBV2 and TRBJ2-7, with 10 bases that match TRBD2. CDR3 length: 15 residues. The germline gives CDR1 SNHLY, CDR2 FYNNEI. The ends lost 6 bases at V and 3 bases at J; junction bases unmatched: 8. This CDR3 is CASSPPGLAVYEQYF. The CDR3 region has the DNA TGTGCCAGCAGCCCCCCAGGACTAGCGGTCTACGAGCAGTACTTC.

This rearrangement joins TRBV9 to TRBJ2-7; perhaps TRBD2 as D (6 bases). The V end was cut by 10 bases, the J end by 0 bases, with 11 bases between. This CDR3 has 12 amino acids. Germline lookup yields CDR1 SGDLS and CDR2 YYNGEE. The chain's CDR3 is CASGGSSYEQYF. The DNA of the CDR3 is TGTGCCTCTGGGGGGAGCTCCTACGAGCAGTACTTC. The variable domain in full, with the rest retrieved from reference TRBV9 and TRBJ2-7, is DSGVTQTPKHLITATGQRVTLRCSPRSGDLSVYWYQQSLDQGLQFLIQYYNGEERAKGNILERFSAQQFPDLHSELNLSSLELGDSALYFCASGGSSYEQYFGPGTRLTVT.

The CDR3 sequence: CASSVGTKTNTEAFF. The CDR3, as DNA: TGTGCCAGCAGCGTAGGAACAAAAACGAACACTGAAGCTTTCTTT. The chain couples TRBV9 to TRBJ1-1, with D unresolved. The germline gives CDR1 SGDLS, CDR2 YYNGEE. CDR3 length: 15 amino acids. Trimming took off 0 bases at V and 1 base at J, with 10 bases between the two ends.

The genes are TRBV24-1 and TRBJ2-5; no clear D. CDR3 length equals 13 residues. Trimming removed 6 bases from V and 4 bases from J, with 11 bases in between. Germline V CDR1 and CDR2: KGHDR, SFDVKD. CDR3 DNA sequence: TGTGCCACCAGTCGTCAGGCCGGAGAGACCCAGTACTTC. Translating gives CATSRQAGETQYF.

The rearrangement links TRBV3-1 (or the pseudogene TRBV3-2) to TRBJ1-5, with 7 bases that match TRBD1. Per germline, CDR1 LGHDT and CDR2 YNNKEL (reference sequence). Germline trimming cut 1 base from V and 7 bases from J; bases unmatched to any gene: 10. This CDR3 comprises 16 residues. The CDR3 DNA is TGTGCCAGCAGCCAAGCCCTAGACAGGGATGAACAGCCCCAGCATTTT. Protein product: CASSQALDRDEQPQHF.

V usage is TRBV7-9 and J usage is TRBJ2-1; D perhaps matches TRBD2 (5 bases). Per the germline V gene, CDR1 is SEHNR and CDR2 is FQNEAQ (reference sequence). Trimming took off 5 bases at V and 4 bases at J, with 12 bases between the two ends. This CDR3 has 14 amino acids. CDR3 region: CASSLPPGYNEQFF. DNA of the CDR3: TGTGCCAGCAGCCTACCTCCGGGGTACAATGAGCAGTTCTTC.

This clone was recorded only once. The J gene is TRBJ1-2, the V gene TRBV28; the D gene is possibly TRBD1 (5 bases). Trimming removed 5 bases at V and 5 bases at J, with 15 bases between. The CDR3 is made up of 14 amino acids. The germline gives CDR1 MDHEN, CDR2 SYDVKM. The CDR3 is CASSGRGSWYGYTF. The DNA for the CDR3 is TGTGCCAGCAGTGGGAGGGGCTCTTGGTATGGCTACACCTTC.

The chain carries TRBV5-1 and TRBJ1-2; tentatively, D is TRBD1 (6 bases). Trimming shortened V by 3 bases and J by 7 bases, and 13 bases separated the two germline ends. The CDR3 contains 13 residues. Germline-derived CDR1 and CDR2 are SGHRS and YFSETQ. CDR3 DNA sequence: TGCGCCAGCAGCTGGGGGCTAGGGTTTGGCTACACCTTC. It encodes CASSWGLGFGYTF.

This chain links TRBV5-1 with TRBJ2-2, with D possibly matching TRBD1 (7 bases). The CDR3 has 16 amino acids. Germline CDR1 reads SGHRS; CDR2 reads YFSETQ. Trimming stripped 3 bases from V and 7 bases from J, with 19 bases between. CDR3 coding DNA: TGCGCCAGCAGCTCCTTCACCGCAGGGGGGAGCGGGGAGCTGTTTTTT. Protein: CASSSFTAGGSGELFF.

The chain uses TRBV6-2 or TRBV6-3 and TRBJ2-5; 9 bases match TRBD1. Germline CDR1 MNHEY, CDR2 SVGEGT. J lost 4 bases, V lost 2 bases, and 5 bases had no gene match. CDR3 size: 15 residues. The CDR3 here is CASSYALGQGETQYF. The CDR3, as DNA: TGTGCCAGCAGTTACGCGTTGGGACAGGGAGAGACCCAGTACTTC.

The chain recombines TRBV10-3 with TRBJ2-1, with D possibly being TRBD2 (5 bases). Per germline, CDR1 ENHRY and CDR2 SYGVKD. V lost 7 bases to trimming and J lost 4 bases, with 17 bases between them. This CDR3 has 15 amino acids. The CDR3 reads CAIMGSAGQYNEQFF. The CDR3 DNA reads as TGTGCCATCATGGGCTCGGCGGGCCAATACAATGAGCAGTTCTTC.

J is TRBJ2-5 and V is TRBV7-7; the D gene is possibly TRBD2 (6 bases). Trimming shortened V by 2 bases and J by 1 base, and 8 bases separated the two germline ends. This CDR3 region has 14 residues. CDR1 and CDR2 (germline): SSHAT, FNYEAQ (reference sequence). CDR3 sequence (DNA): TGTGCCAGCAGCTTAACGGGGGTCCAAGAGACCCAGTACTTC. Translating it yields CASSLTGVQETQYF.

The chain joins TRBV5-1 to TRBJ1-5, with a tentative D call TRBD1 (5 bases). The ends were cut back, 4 bases at V and 6 bases at J, with 23 bases in the middle. Per the germline V gene, CDR1 is SGHRS and CDR2 is YFSETQ. The CDR3 spans 17 residues. In DNA form, the CDR3 reads TGCGCCAGCAGCGCCCTAGGGCTGGGGCCTGATACTCAGCCCCAGCATTTT. The encoded protein is CASSALGLGPDTQPQHF.

In this sample, this clone turned up once. The chain carries TRBV30 and TRBJ1-2; D is possibly TRBD1 (6 bases). Between the trimmed V and J ends, which lost 3 bases and 4 bases, there was a span of 9 bases. The germline gives CDR1 GTSNPN, CDR2 SVGIG (reference sequence). This CDR3 region has 12 residues. This chain's CDR3 is CAWSRGFYGYTF. CDR3 nucleotides: TGTGCCTGGAGCAGGGGTTTCTATGGCTACACCTTC.

This clone has only a few counts. The CDR3 sequence: CASSPGGLGYGYTF. The CDR3 bases are TGTGCCAGCAGCCCAGGGGGCCTAGGCTATGGCTACACCTTC. This sequence joins TRBV6-5 and TRBJ1-2; 8 nucleotides agree with TRBD1. Germline V gene lookup returns CDR1 MNHEY and CDR2 SVGAGI. This CDR3 is built from 14 residues. V shed 6 bases, J shed 4 bases, and the junction held 7 bases outside the gene matches.

V gene TRBV5-1 combines with J gene TRBJ2-1; D is possibly TRBD1 (6 bases). The CDR3 extends over 15 amino acids. The germline V and J ends were trimmed by 0 bases and 8 bases, with 15 bases remaining between them. CDR1 is SGHRS, CDR2 YFSETQ, per germline. CDR3 DNA sequence: TGCGCCAGCAGCTTGGCCTGGGGGCCTTCCCATGAGCAGTTCTTC. It codes for CASSLAWGPSHEQFF.

The CDR3 nucleotides are TGTGCCAGTACTCCCATGACAGAGAATCAGCCCCAGCATTTT. This codes for CASTPMTENQPQHF. V usage is TRBV19 and J usage is TRBJ1-5; a weak D match, TRBD1 (5 bases). V was cut by 7 bases and J by 4 bases, with 14 bases left in between. The CDR3 consists of 14 residues. Per germline, CDR1 LNHDA and CDR2 SQIVND (reference sequence). Full variable domain (outside the CDR3, taken from reference TRBV19 and TRBJ1-5): DGGITQSPKYLFRKEGQNVTLSCEQNLNHDAMYWYRQDPGQGLRLIYYSQIVNDFQKGDIAEGYSVSREKKESFPLTVTSAQKNPTAFYLCASTPMTENQPQHFGDGTRLSIL.

J is TRBJ1-6 and V is TRBV9, with a possible D match to TRBD1 (6 bases). CDR1 is SGDLS, CDR2 YYNGEE, per germline. The CDR3 is 16 residues long. Deletions cut 6 bases from V and 9 bases from J, with 22 bases between. The DNA for the CDR3 is TGTGCCAGCACTTTGGGACAAGGGAAATCGGGTTCACCCCTCCACTTT. This translates into CASTLGQGKSGSPLHF.

Worth noting for this clone: The junction departs from the called germline gene at one end, perhaps through a read error. J is TRBJ1-2 and V is TRBV24-1; 9 bases align to TRBD1. The CDR3 extends over 12 amino acids. Germline values: CDR1 KGHDR, CDR2 SFDVKD. The CDR3 reads CATSDGTGSVAF. The CDR3 coding sequence is TGTGCCACCAGTGATGGGACAGGGAGTGTCGCCTTC.

This clone has only a few counts. The chain recombines TRBV18 with TRBJ1-1; weak D call: TRBD1 (5 bases). The germline V and J ends were trimmed by 3 bases and 1 base, with 9 bases remaining between them. The CDR3 sequence is 14 residues long. Germline V gives CDR1 KGHSH, CDR2 LQKENI. The CDR3 region is CASSPDTQNTEAFF. In nucleotides, the CDR3 is TGTGCCAGCTCACCGGACACACAGAACACTGAAGCTTTCTTT.

The chain joins TRBV6-5 to TRBJ1-4, with D unclear. There are 12 residues in the CDR3. V was shortened by 7 bases and J by 8 bases, with 11 bases between the two germline ends. Germline CDR1 is MNHEY and CDR2 is SVGAGI. CDR3 residues: CASKGGEEKLFF. In nucleotides, the CDR3 is TGTGCCAGCAAGGGAGGAGAAGAAAAACTGTTTTTT.

The chain carries TRBV5-1 and TRBJ1-2; D is unresolved. CDR1 is SGHRS, CDR2 YFSETQ, per germline. The CDR3 runs 14 residues. The V and J ends lost 4 bases and 8 bases respectively, with 18 bases between them. Here the CDR3 DNA reads TGCGCCAGCAGCGCTCTTTCCATCGCGGGAGGCTACACCTTC. Amino acid sequence: CASSALSIAGGYTF.

Here the CDR3 reads CASRLAGSAETQYF. Written as DNA, the CDR3 is TGTGCCAGCAGGCTAGCGGGATCGGCGGAGACCCAGTACTTC. The V and J genes are TRBV2 and TRBJ2-5; TRBD2 aligns across 9 bases. The trim removed 6 bases at V and 5 bases at J, leaving 7 bases unmatched. Germline V gives CDR1 SNHLY, CDR2 FYNNEI. The CDR3 extends over 14 amino acids.

V and J are TRBV10-3 and TRBJ1-4, with TRBD1 matching 7 bases. The CDR3 runs 16 residues. Losses at the gene ends were 10 bases for V and 0 bases for J; bases not matched to a gene: 11. Per the germline V gene, CDR1 is ENHRY and CDR2 is SYGVKD. This CDR3 is CASRPGQAATNEKLFF. The CDR3 DNA reads as TGTGCCAGCAGACCCGGACAGGCTGCAACTAATGAAAAACTGTTTTTT.

Turning to this clone: Different DNA sequences within this sample yield the same CDR3. The V call is TRBV5-5, the J call TRBJ1-2, with no clear D. In germline, CDR1 is SGHKS, CDR2 YYEKEE (reference sequence). CDR3 size: 12 residues. The V end was cut by 2 bases, the J end by 1 base, with 3 bases between. The CDR3 coding sequence is TGTGCCAGCAGCTTCAGTAACTATGGCTACACCTTC. This translates into CASSFSNYGYTF.